This T cell receptor beta chain was sequenced during a study of molecular identifiers for immune sequencing clone quantification. This clonotype was seen a handful of times. TCRdb reanalysed the PCR reads using MiXCR and keeps one entry per CDR3 protein. The sample includes a few hundred thousand distinct CDR3 sequences, approximately 25% of them seen just once. The TCR originated in a human donor in good health. Some libraries in this study had Jurkat cell RNA spiked in. The sample consisted of naive CD8+ T cells from blood, with Jurkat cell RNA spiked in. Specified subset: FACS-sorted CD8+CD4-CCR7+CD45RA+ naive T cells.

Here the CDR3 reads CASSLQGTSYEQYF. The CDR3 coding sequence is TGTGCCAGCAGTTTACAGGGTACCTCCTACGAGCAGTACTTC. The rearrangement joins TRBV27 to TRBJ2-7; TRBD1 might be the D (5 bases). Germline V gene data show CDR1 as MNHEY and CDR2 as SMNVEV (reference sequence). The CDR3 length is 14 residues. Trimming took 2 bases from V and 0 from J, leaving 8 bases between them.